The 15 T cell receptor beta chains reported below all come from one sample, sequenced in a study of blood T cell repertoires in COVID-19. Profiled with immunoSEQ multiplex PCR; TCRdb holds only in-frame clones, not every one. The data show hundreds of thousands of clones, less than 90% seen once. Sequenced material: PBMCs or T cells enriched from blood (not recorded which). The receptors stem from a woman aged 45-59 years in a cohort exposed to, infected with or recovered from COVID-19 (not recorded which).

The CDR3 reads CASSTGLAGRYEQYF. Written as DNA, the CDR3 is TGCGCCAGCAGCACGGGACTAGCGGGGCGCTACGAGCAGTACTTC. The chain links TRBV5-1 to TRBJ2-7; TRBD2 agrees at 13 bases. The J segment lost 3 bases and the V segment lost 4 bases, leaving 4 bases of the junction unmatched. Per germline, CDR1 SGHRS and CDR2 YFSETQ. The CDR3 is 15 amino acids.

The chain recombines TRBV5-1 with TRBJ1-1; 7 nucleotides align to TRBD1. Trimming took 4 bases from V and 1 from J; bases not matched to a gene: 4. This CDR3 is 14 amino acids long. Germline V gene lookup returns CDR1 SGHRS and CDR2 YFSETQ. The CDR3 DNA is TGCGCCAGCAGCCAGGGACAGACGAACACTGAAGCTTTCTTT. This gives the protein CASSQGQTNTEAFF. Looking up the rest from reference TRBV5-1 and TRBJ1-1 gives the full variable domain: KAGVTQTPRYLIKTRGQQVTLSCSPISGHRSVSWYQQTPGQGLQFLFEYFSETQRNKGNFPGRFSGRQFSNSRSEMNVSTLELGDSALYLCASSQGQTNTEAFFGQGTRLTVV.

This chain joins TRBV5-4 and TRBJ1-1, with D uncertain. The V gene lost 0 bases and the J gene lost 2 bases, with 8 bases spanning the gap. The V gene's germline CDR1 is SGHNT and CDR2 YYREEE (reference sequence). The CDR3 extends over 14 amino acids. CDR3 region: CASSLAGRNTEAFF. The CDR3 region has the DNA TGTGCCAGCAGCTTGGCCGGGAGAAACACTGAAGCTTTCTTT. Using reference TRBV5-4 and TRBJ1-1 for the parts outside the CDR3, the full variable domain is ETGVTQSPTHLIKTRGQQVTLRCSSQSGHNTVSWYQQALGQGPQFIFQYYREEENGRGNFPPRFSGLQFPNYSSELNVNALELDDSALYLCASSLAGRNTEAFFGQGTRLTVV.

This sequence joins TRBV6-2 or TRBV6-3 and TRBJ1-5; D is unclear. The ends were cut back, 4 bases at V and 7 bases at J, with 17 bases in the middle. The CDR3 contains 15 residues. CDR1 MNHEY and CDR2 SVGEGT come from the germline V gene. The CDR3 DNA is TGTGCCAGCAGTTCGAGCTATTCGATCTTGCAGCCCCAGCATTTT. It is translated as CASSSSYSILQPQHF.

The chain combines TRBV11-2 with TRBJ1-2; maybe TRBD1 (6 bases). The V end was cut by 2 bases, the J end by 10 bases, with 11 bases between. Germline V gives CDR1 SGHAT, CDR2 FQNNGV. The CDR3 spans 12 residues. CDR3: CASSLIEGDYTF. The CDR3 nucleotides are TGTGCCAGCAGCTTAATCGAGGGGGACTACACCTTC.

The CDR3 DNA reads TGCGCCAGCAGCTCCACGACAGGGGGTGCCACTGAAGCTTTCTTT. It codes for CASSSTTGGATEAFF. The gene calls are TRBV5-1 and TRBJ1-1; 9 bases are shared with TRBD1. Germline lookup yields CDR1 SGHRS and CDR2 YFSETQ. The CDR3 covers 15 residues. J lost 4 bases, V lost 3 bases, and 7 bases had no gene match.

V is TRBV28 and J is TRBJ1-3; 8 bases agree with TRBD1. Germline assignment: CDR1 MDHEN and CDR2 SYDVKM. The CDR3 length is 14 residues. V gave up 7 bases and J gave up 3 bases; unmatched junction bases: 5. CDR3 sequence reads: CASTETGVGNTIYF. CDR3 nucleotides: TGTGCCAGCACCGAGACAGGGGTTGGAAACACCATATATTTT.

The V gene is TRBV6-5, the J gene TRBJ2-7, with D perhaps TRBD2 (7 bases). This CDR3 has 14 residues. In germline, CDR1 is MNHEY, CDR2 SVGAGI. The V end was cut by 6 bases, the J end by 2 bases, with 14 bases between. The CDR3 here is CASRRGGGPYEQYF. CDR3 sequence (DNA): TGTGCCAGCAGGAGGGGCGGGGGCCCCTACGAGCAGTACTTC.

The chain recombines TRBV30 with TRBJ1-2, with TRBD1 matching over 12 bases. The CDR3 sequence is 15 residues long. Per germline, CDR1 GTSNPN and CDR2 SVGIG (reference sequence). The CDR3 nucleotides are TGTGCTTCGGAGGGCCGGGGACAGGGGGCATCTGGCTACACCTTC. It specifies CASEGRGQGASGYTF.

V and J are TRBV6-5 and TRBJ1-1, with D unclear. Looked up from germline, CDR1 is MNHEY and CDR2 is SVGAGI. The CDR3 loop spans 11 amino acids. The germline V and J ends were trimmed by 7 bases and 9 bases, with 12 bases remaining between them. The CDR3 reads CASNAVGQAFF. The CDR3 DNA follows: TGTGCCAGCAACGCCGTTGGCCAAGCTTTCTTT.

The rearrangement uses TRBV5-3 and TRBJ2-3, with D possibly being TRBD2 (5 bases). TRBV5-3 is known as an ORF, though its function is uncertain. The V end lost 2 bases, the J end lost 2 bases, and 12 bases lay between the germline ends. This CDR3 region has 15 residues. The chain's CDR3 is CARSFDYPLTDTQYF. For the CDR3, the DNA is TGTGCCAGAAGCTTTGACTACCCACTCACAGATACGCAGTATTTT.

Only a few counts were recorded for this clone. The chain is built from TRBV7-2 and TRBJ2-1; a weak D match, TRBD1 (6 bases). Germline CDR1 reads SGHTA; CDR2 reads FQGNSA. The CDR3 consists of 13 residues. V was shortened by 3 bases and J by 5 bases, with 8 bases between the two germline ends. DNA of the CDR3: TGTGCCAGCAGCTTCTACAGGGACAATGAGCAGTTCTTC. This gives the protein CASSFYRDNEQFF.

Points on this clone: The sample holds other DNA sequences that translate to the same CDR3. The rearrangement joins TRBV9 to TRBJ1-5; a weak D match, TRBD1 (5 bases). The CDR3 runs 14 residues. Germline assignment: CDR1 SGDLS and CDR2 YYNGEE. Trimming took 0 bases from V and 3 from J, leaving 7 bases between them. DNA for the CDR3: TGTGCCAGCAGCGTAGATGGGGCCAATCAGCCCCAGCATTTT. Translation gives CASSVDGANQPQHF. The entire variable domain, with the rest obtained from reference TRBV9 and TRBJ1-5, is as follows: DSGVTQTPKHLITATGQRVTLRCSPRSGDLSVYWYQQSLDQGLQFLIQYYNGEERAKGNILERFSAQQFPDLHSELNLSSLELGDSALYFCASSVDGANQPQHFGDGTRLSIL.

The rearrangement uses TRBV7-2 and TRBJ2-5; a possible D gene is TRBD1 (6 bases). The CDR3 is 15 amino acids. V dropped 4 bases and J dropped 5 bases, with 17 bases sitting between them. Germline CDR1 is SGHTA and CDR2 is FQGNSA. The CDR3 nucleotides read TGTGCCAGCAGCTGGCTGACAGGACTTAGGGAGACCCAGTACTTC. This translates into CASSWLTGLRETQYF.

The CDR3 spells CASSHGTGPYRELFF. The CDR3 DNA sequence: TGTGCCAGCAGCCACGGGACAGGACCCTACCGGGAGCTGTTTTTT. The chain joins TRBV3-1 (or the pseudogene TRBV3-2) to TRBJ2-2, with 8 positions matching TRBD1. The germline gives CDR1 LGHDT, CDR2 YNNKEL (reference sequence). J was trimmed by 9 bases and V by 3 bases; bases with no gene match: 9. The CDR3 has 15 amino acids.